These 8 T cell receptor beta chains share one sample of origin, sequenced in a study of shared T cell receptors in the human thymus. Only in-frame clones appear in the TCRdb table, and some are missing; sequencing was by immunoSEQ multiplex PCR. The data contain more than 300,000 clones, just under 95% of them seen just once; the ten biggest clones take up around 0.019%. The sequenced sample was thymocytes. Receptors were obtained from a human donor.

This chain links TRBV7-2 with TRBJ2-2; the match to TRBD2 covers 11 bases. The V gene's germline CDR1 is SGHTA and CDR2 FQGNSA. The V segment lost 5 bases and the J segment 7 bases; nucleotides outside the gene matches: 15. CDR3 length: 18 amino acids. CDR3 nucleotides: TGTGCCAGCAGCCCGAGAAGGTCTAGCGGGAGGCGTGGCGGGGAGCTGTTTTTT. Translated: CASSPRRSSGRRGGELFF.

This clone was observed a handful of times. This chain uses TRBV2 with TRBJ1-1, with 7 bases aligning to TRBD1. The CDR3 covers 13 residues. CDR1 and CDR2 from the germline V gene are SNHLY and FYNNEI. The J segment lost 0 bases and the V segment lost 9 bases, leaving 4 bases of the junction unmatched. The CDR3 DNA sequence: TGTGCCAGAGGGGACAGCATGAACACTGAAGCTTTCTTT. This codes for CARGDSMNTEAFF.

The J gene is TRBJ2-5, the V gene TRBV4-2; D not certain. Germline assignment: CDR1 LGHNA and CDR2 YNFKEQ. This CDR3 has 15 amino acids. The V end was cut by 0 bases, the J end by 5 bases, with 13 bases between. The CDR3, as DNA: TGTGCCAGCAGCCAAGAACCCGGCCCCCGGGAGACCCAGTACTTC. Protein: CASSQEPGPRETQYF.

This clone was found once. The genes are TRBV20-1 and TRBJ2-7, with D possibly TRBD2 on 5 matching bases. V was trimmed by 4 bases and J by 3 bases, leaving 7 bases between them. The length of the CDR3 is 11 residues. Germline V gene sequence: CDR1 DFQATT, CDR2 SNEGSKA (reference sequence). Here the CDR3 DNA reads TGCAGTGCTATGGGGAGCTACGAGCAGTACTTC. Translating gives CSAMGSYEQYF.

V gene TRBV7-2 combines with J gene TRBJ1-5; D perhaps matches TRBD1 (6 bases). The CDR3 is made up of 17 amino acids. CDR1 SGHTA and CDR2 FQGNSA come from the germline V gene. V was cut by 5 bases and J by 2 bases, with 19 bases left in between. Here the CDR3 DNA reads TGTGCCAGCAGCCCACAGACGCCAGAGGGGGGCAATCAGCCCCAGCATTTT. This encodes CASSPQTPEGGNQPQHF.

This chain joins TRBV5-1 and TRBJ1-2; a weak D match, TRBD1 (5 bases). Looked up from germline, CDR1 is SGHRS and CDR2 is YFSETQ. The CDR3 length is 16 residues. Trimming cost V 4 bases and J 5 bases, with 21 bases left between them. CDR3 in DNA: TGCGCCAGCAGCCCTCCGACGAAGGGGCGGAGGTATGGCTACACCTTC. Amino acids: CASSPPTKGRRYGYTF.

As DNA, the CDR3 is TGTGCCAGTAGTATCTTCGGGACAGGAGGGAATGAGCAGTTCTTC. It codes for CASSIFGTGGNEQFF. The chain uses TRBV19 and TRBJ2-1, with 8 bases fitting TRBD1. Germline CDR1 LNHDA, CDR2 SQIVND (reference sequence). The CDR3 length is 15 residues. V lost 3 bases, J lost 7 bases, and 8 bases stayed unmatched.

The chain links TRBV5-6 to TRBJ2-2; TRBD2 aligns across 8 bases. This CDR3 is built from 17 residues. Trimming removed 0 bases from V and 7 bases from J; junction bases left unmatched: 11. Germline CDR1 and CDR2: SGHDT and YYEEEE. CDR3 sequence: CASSLALWREDVGELFF. CDR3 sequence (DNA): TGTGCCAGCAGCTTGGCCCTGTGGCGGGAGGATGTCGGGGAGCTGTTTTTT.